The 18 T cell receptor beta chains below all came from one sample that was sequenced in a study of blood T cell repertoires in COVID-19. Here immunoSEQ multiplex PCR was the method, and the copy in TCRdb shows in-frame clones only, minus some. The repertoire consists of roughly 210,000 clones, with around nine tenths occurring once and the leading ten covering about 7%. Specimen: PBMCs or T cells enriched from blood (not recorded which). These receptors originate from a man aged 25 to 40 in a cohort exposed to, infected with or recovered from COVID-19 (not recorded which).

The chain couples TRBV2 to TRBJ2-7; tentative D call: TRBD1 (6 bases). CDR1 and CDR2 from the germline V gene are SNHLY and FYNNEI. The CDR3 covers 15 residues. V was clipped by 2 bases and J by 0 bases, with 11 bases between them. DNA of the CDR3: TGTGCCAGCAGTGAAACAGGGATTAGCTCCTACGAGCAGTACTTC. Its translation is CASSETGISSYEQYF.

The CDR3 region has the DNA TGTGCCATCAGTGAGAGGGGGCCGGGACAGGGGAGCTATGGCTACACCTTC. Translated: CAISERGPGQGSYGYTF. V and J are TRBV10-3 and TRBJ1-2; TRBD1 matches 10 bases. Germline lookup yields CDR1 ENHRY and CDR2 SYGVKD. CDR3 size: 17 residues. With 2 bases clipped from V and 4 bases from J, the junction kept 10 bases outside the gene matches.

The genes are TRBV28 and TRBJ1-1, with D maybe TRBD1 (6 bases). Germline values: CDR1 MDHEN, CDR2 SYDVKM. There are 14 residues in the CDR3. Trimming removed 3 bases from V and 6 bases from J, with 14 bases in between. The DNA for the CDR3 is TGTGCCAGCAGTTTCGGACAGAGGTCCGCTGAAGCTTTCTTT. Translating gives CASSFGQRSAEAFF.

The rearrangement uses TRBV6-2 or TRBV6-3 and TRBJ2-7; TRBD2 matches 7 bases. The junction had 14 bases not matched to a gene; V was cut back by 2 bases and J by 4 bases. This CDR3 region has 17 residues. Germline V gene lookup returns CDR1 MNHEY and CDR2 SVGEGT. The CDR3 DNA follows: TGTGCCAGCAGTTACGCCCTTCCTAGCGGAGGAGCTTACGAGCAGTACTTC. Protein product: CASSYALPSGGAYEQYF.

The V call is TRBV18, the J call TRBJ1-5; D ambiguous. The CDR3 covers 15 residues. CDR1 KGHSH and CDR2 LQKENI come from the germline V gene. Trimming shortened V by 3 bases and J by 4 bases, and 13 bases separated the two germline ends. The chain's CDR3 is CASSPGSNLNQPQHF. The CDR3 DNA sequence: TGTGCCAGCTCACCCGGGTCTAATCTAAATCAGCCCCAGCATTTT.

V gene TRBV27 combines with J gene TRBJ1-4; D might be TRBD1 (6 bases). The germline CDR1 and CDR2 sequences are MNHEY and SMNVEV (reference sequence). The germline V and J ends were trimmed by 4 bases and 3 bases, with 18 bases remaining between them. The CDR3 runs to 17 residues. The CDR3 loop reads CASSSWKPGEPNEKLFF. In nucleotides, the CDR3 is TGTGCCAGCAGTTCCTGGAAACCAGGGGAACCTAATGAAAAACTGTTTTTT.

The chain recombines TRBV12-3 or TRBV12-4 with TRBJ1-2; possible D gene TRBD1, 6 bases. The CDR3 is 12 residues long. The V end lost 4 bases, the J end lost 8 bases, and 11 bases lay between the germline ends. The CDR3 loop is CASSSGAPGYTF. CDR3 nucleotides: TGTGCCAGCAGTTCAGGGGCCCCAGGCTACACCTTC.

J is TRBJ2-1 and V is TRBV5-8; D is perhaps TRBD2 (5 bases). The CDR3 totals 19 residues. Trimming shortened V by 3 bases and J by 4 bases, and 26 bases separated the two germline ends. The germline V gene encodes CDR1 SGHTS and CDR2 YDEGEE. CDR3 in DNA: TGTGCCAGCAGCTGGACCGGGGTTTCCCGTGGGATAGTATACAATGAGCAGTTCTTC. Amino acids: CASSWTGVSRGIVYNEQFF.

The V gene is TRBV7-2, the J gene TRBJ2-7, with D possibly TRBD1 on 5 matching bases. The CDR3 runs to 15 residues. Per germline, CDR1 SGHTA and CDR2 FQGNSA. Trimming left V 6 bases short and J 5 bases short, with 20 bases between. This CDR3 is CASRHWGRAGHEQYF. Written as DNA, the CDR3 is TGTGCCAGCAGACACTGGGGCAGGGCAGGGCACGAGCAGTACTTC. The full variable domain, its missing parts supplied by reference TRBV7-2 and TRBJ2-7, is GAGVSQSPSNKVTEKGKDVELRCDPISGHTALYWYRQSLGQGLEFLIYFQGNSAPDKSGLPSDRFSAERTGGSVSTLTIQRTQQEDSAVYLCASRHWGRAGHEQYFGPGTRLTVT.

The V gene is TRBV4-3, the J gene TRBJ1-2; TRBD1 matches at 11 bases. There are 16 residues in the CDR3. Germline V CDR1 and CDR2: LGHNA, YSLEER. The V gene end was trimmed by 4 bases and the J gene end by 1 base; junction bases not matched to a gene: 5. This chain's CDR3 is CASSPLGTGGNYGYTF. CDR3 bases: TGCGCCAGCAGCCCGTTAGGGACAGGGGGTAACTATGGCTACACCTTC.

The chain combines TRBV6-2 or TRBV6-3 with TRBJ2-1; no firm D call. V was shortened by 4 bases and J by 8 bases, with 6 bases between the two germline ends. The CDR3 totals 11 residues. The germline gives CDR1 MNHEY, CDR2 SVGEGT. CDR3 region: CASSSPYEQFF. In DNA, the CDR3 is TGTGCCAGCAGTTCCCCCTATGAGCAGTTCTTC.

The V gene is TRBV29-1, the J gene TRBJ2-7, with TRBD1 matching over 7 bases. V dropped 6 bases and J dropped 5; count of bases not matched to a gene: 7. The CDR3 extends over 12 amino acids. Germline V gene data show CDR1 as SQVTM and CDR2 as ANQGSEA. The CDR3 protein is CSVRQGVHEQYF. CDR3 coding DNA: TGCAGCGTCCGACAGGGCGTGCACGAGCAGTACTTC.

The chain employs TRBV28 and TRBJ1-2; D is ambiguous. The CDR3 is 13 residues long. CDR1 and CDR2 from the germline V gene are MDHEN and SYDVKM. Trimming pared 4 bases from V and 6 bases from J, leaving 12 bases between. Written as DNA, the CDR3 is TGTGCCAGCAGTTCCTCACAAATGCATGGCTACACCTTC. Encoded protein: CASSSSQMHGYTF.

J is TRBJ2-3 and V is TRBV25-1; TRBD2 agrees at 7 bases. V trimming: 6 bases; J trimming: 6 bases; junction bases outside the gene matches: 12. This CDR3 is built from 15 residues. Germline CDR1 is MGHDK and CDR2 is SYGVNS. The CDR3 region is CASRGWREMEDTQYF. The CDR3 region has the DNA TGTGCCAGCAGGGGTTGGCGGGAGATGGAGGATACGCAGTATTTT.

This chain joins TRBV28 and TRBJ1-5; D is undetermined. V was shortened by 3 bases and J by 4 bases, with 10 bases between the two germline ends. Germline values: CDR1 MDHEN, CDR2 SYDVKM. CDR3 size: 14 residues. The CDR3 loop reads CASSLEAANQPQHF. The CDR3 coding sequence is TGTGCCAGCAGTTTGGAGGCAGCTAATCAGCCCCAGCATTTT.

This rearrangement joins TRBV11-3 to TRBJ2-1; 8 bases are shared with TRBD1. Trimming at V came to 4 bases and at J to 4 bases, leaving 6 bases not matched to a gene. Germline values: CDR1 SGHNT, CDR2 YENEEA. The CDR3 has 15 residues. The CDR3 reads CASSYGQGQYNEQFF. CDR3 nucleotides: TGTGCCAGCAGCTACGGACAGGGACAGTACAATGAGCAGTTCTTC.

The V call is TRBV27, the J call TRBJ1-2; TRBD1 aligns across 10 bases. Trimming removed 5 bases from V and 7 bases from J; junction bases left unmatched: 4. The CDR3 sequence is 13 residues long. The germline V gene encodes CDR1 MNHEY and CDR2 SMNVEV (reference sequence). The CDR3: CASSRGTGAGYTF. In nucleotides, the CDR3 is TGTGCCAGCAGTCGTGGGACAGGGGCTGGCTACACCTTC.

V usage is TRBV2 and J usage is TRBJ2-2; 9 positions agree with TRBD1. Germline V lookup: CDR1 SNHLY, CDR2 FYNNEI. V lost 1 base and J lost 7; bases outside the gene matches: 4. This CDR3 contains 15 residues. In DNA form, the CDR3 reads TGTGCCAGCAGTGAAGAACAGGGGGCAGACGGGGAGCTGTTTTTT. It specifies CASSEEQGADGELFF. Full variable domain (rest looked up from reference TRBV2 and TRBJ2-2): EPEVTQTPSHQVTQMGQEVILRCVPISNHLYFYWYRQILGQKVEFLVSFYNNEISEKSEIFDDQFSVERPDGSNFTLKIRSTKLEDSAMYFCASSEEQGADGELFFGEGSRLTVL.